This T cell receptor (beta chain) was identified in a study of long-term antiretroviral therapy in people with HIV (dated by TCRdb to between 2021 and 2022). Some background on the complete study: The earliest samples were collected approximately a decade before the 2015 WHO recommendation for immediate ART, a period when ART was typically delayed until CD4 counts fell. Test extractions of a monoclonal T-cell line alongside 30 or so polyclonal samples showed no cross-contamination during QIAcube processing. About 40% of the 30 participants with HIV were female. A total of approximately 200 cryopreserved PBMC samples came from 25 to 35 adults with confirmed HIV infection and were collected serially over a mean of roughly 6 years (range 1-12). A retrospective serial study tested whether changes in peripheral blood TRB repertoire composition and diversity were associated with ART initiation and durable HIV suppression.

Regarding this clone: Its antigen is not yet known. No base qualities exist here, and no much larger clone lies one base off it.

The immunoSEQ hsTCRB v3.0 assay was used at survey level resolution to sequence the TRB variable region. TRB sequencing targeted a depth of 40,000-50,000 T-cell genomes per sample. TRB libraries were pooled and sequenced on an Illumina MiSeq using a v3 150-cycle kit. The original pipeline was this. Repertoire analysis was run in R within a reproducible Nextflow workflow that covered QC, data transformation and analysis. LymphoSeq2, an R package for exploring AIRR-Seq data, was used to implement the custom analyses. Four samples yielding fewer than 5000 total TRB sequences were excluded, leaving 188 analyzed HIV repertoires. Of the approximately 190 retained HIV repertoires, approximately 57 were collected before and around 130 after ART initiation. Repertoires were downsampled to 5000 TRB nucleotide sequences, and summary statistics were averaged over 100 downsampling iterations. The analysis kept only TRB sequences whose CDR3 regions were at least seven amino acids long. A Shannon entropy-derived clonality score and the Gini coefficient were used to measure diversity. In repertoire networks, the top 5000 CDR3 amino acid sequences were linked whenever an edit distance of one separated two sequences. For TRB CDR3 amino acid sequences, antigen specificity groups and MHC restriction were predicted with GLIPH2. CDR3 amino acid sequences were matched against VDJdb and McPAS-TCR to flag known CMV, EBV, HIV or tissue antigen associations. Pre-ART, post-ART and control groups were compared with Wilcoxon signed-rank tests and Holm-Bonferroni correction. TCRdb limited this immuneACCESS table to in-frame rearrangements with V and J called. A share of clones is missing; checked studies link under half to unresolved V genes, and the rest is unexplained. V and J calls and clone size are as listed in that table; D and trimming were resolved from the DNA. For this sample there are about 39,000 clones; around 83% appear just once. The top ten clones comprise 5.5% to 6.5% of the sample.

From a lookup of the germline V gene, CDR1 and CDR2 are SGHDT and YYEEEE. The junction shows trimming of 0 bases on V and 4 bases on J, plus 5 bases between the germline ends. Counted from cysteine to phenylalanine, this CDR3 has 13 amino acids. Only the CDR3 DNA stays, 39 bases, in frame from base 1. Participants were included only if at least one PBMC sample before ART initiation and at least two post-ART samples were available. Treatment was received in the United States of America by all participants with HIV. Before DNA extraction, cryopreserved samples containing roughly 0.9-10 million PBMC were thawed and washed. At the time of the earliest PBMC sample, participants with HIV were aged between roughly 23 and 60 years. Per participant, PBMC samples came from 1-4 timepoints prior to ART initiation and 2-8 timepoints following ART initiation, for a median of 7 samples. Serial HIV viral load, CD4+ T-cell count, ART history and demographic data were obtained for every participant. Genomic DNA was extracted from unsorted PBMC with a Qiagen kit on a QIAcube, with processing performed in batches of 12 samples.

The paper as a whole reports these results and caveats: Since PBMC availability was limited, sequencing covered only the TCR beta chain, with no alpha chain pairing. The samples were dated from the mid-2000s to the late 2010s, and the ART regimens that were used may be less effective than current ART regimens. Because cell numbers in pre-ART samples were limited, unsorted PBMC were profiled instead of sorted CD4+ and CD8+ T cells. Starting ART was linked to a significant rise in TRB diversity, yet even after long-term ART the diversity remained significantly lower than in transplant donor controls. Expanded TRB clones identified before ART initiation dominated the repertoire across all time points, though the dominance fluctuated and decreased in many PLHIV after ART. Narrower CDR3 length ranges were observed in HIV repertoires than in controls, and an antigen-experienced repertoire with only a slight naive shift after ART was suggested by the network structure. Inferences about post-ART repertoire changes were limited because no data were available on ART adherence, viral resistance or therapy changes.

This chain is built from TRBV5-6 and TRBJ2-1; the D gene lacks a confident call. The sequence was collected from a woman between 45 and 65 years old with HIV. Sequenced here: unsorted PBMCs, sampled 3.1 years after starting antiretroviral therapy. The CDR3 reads CASSLGGYNEQFF. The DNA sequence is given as TGTGCCAGCAGCTTGGGGGGATACAATGAGCAGTTCTTC.